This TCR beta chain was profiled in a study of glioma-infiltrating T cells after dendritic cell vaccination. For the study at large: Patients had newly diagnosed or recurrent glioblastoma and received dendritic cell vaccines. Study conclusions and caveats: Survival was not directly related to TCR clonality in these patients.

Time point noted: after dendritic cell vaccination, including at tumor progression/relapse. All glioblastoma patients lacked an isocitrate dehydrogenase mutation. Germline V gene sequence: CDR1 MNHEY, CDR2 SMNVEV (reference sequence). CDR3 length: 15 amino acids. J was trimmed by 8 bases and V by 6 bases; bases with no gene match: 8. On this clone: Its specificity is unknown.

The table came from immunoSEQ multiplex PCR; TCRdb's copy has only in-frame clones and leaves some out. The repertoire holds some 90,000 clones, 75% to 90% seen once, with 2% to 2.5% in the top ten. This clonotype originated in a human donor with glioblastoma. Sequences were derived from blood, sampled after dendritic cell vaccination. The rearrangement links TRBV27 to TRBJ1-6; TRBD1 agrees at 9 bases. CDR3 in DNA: TGTGCCAGCAGGGGAAGGACAGGGGTACATTCACCCCTCCACTTT. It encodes CASRGRTGVHSPLHF.